These T cell receptor beta chains were read from a single sample in a study of blood T cell repertoires in COVID-19. The repertoire was sequenced with immunoSEQ multiplex PCR; TCRdb's copy has only in-frame clones and lacks some. The sample holds approximately 290,000 clones, over 75% seen once. What was sequenced was peripheral blood. Every receptor here comes from a human donor with COVID-19, enrolled during active disease. The donor label of this sample is uncertain. Each CDR3 is given with its conserved first and last residue.

V gene	CDR3 protein
TRBV5-1	CASSLGESRDTQYF
TRBV5-1	CASRTGSNTEAFF
TRBV27	CASSQTGSSYEQYF
TRBV2	CASSVRGNYNEQFF
TRBV7-2	CASSFLGTGDLPNTIYF
TRBV19	CASSRSGGGSSYNEQFF
TRBV28	CASRGGGRTGANVLTF
TRBV5-1	CASSPYRTDGYTF
TRBV19	CASSTRAGEETQYF
TRBV19	CASSGAVRTPPYEQYF
TRBV7-3	CASSLTTGVYGYTF
TRBV5-1	CASSLDGPRGPPSGGELFF
TRBV2	CASSEVGGRNSPLHF
TRBV7-9	CASSSPPGLARHEQFF
TRBV14	CASSQRQVGNTIYF
TRBV29-1	CSVEGPGSEQFF
TRBV11-3	CASSPSGNNEQFF
TRBV6-5	CASAPLPRREGEQFF
TRBV2	CASSLTGQGLGPQHF
TRBV6-5	CASSRREGQDNEQFF
TRBV5-1	CASSSQGANYGYTF
TRBV19	CASSTPSSGNTEAFF
TRBV30	CAWSPLTQGGSEAFF
TRBV30	CAWSTIRGLGEKLFF
TRBV12-3/TRBV12-4	CASSFRQGEQYF
TRBV7-6	CASSPHRGENSGNTIYF
TRBV29-1	CSVDRGRPDTQYF
TRBV7-8	CASSLESDSYYGYTF
TRBV5-1	CASSFQGEETQYF
TRBV7-9	CASSSTGIHFYGYTF
TRBV19	CASSDTSDQETQYF
TRBV4-1	CASRVGIPGQGFYEQYF
TRBV5-1	CASSLDVQKMNTEAFF
TRBV10-3	CAISELPDNEQFF
TRBV24-1	CATSEPGDNQPQHF
TRBV7-3	CASSTYTGDTGELFF
TRBV6-5	CASSSRGDSSGNTIYF
TRBV27	CASSGAPMNTEAFF
TRBV14	CASSQDPPYGYTF
TRBV28	CASSSSSGVSFEKLFF
TRBV5-6	CASSALSWAVEAFF
TRBV6-1	CASSEAYFDTIYF
TRBV11-2	CASSESSGGYEQYF
TRBV9	CASSVGLAGADTQYF
TRBV7-3	CASSLHPMGTGGAGGYTF
TRBV7-3	CASSHQARLYEQYF
TRBV2	CASSLRRTESNSPLHF
TRBV5-1	CASSLGRGLDSPLHF
TRBV2	CASSLTGGQPQHF
TRBV19	CASSLSAGTGYHEQFF
TRBV5-1	CASSLVSPSEQYF
TRBV6-5	CASRATGGYQPQHF
TRBV19	CASSIGLIQPQHF
TRBV28	CASSLDRANTEAFF
TRBV5-5	CASSLNRVEDTQYF
TRBV29-1	CSVEESGGSDTQYF
TRBV7-9	CASSVAGRGTDTQYF
TRBV7-2	CASSPLAGHNEQFF
TRBV3-1/TRBV3-2	CASGPGRGHSYNEQFF
TRBV6-5	CASSYTVVEPQHF